This T cell receptor beta chain appears in the sequencing data of a study of glioma-infiltrating T cells after dendritic cell vaccination (dated by TCRdb to 2016 to 2018). Describing the broader study: Of the roughly 15 glioblastoma patients in the cohort, all drawn from Phase I and II dendritic cell vaccination trials, 9 were newly diagnosed and 6 had recurrent disease. Survival after dendritic cell vaccination was correlated with TCR sequencing metrics, such as TIL content and the overlap between tumor and blood repertoires. The vaccine was prepared from monocyte-derived dendritic cells that were cultured for roughly 7 days with IL-4 and GM-CSF and then pulsed overnight with autologous tumor lysate. Each patient was given three intradermal dendritic cell vaccine injections, spaced two weeks apart, in the arm below the axilla. Between the early 2000s and the early 2010s, the patients were given dendritic cell vaccination pulsed with autologous tumor lysate. In glioblastoma patients vaccinated with dendritic cells, deep sequencing of TCR beta CDR3 regions served to measure the amount of tumor-infiltrating lymphocytes and to compare repertoires between tumor and blood. The paper as a whole reports these results and caveats: TCR clonality showed no direct relationship with survival, which suggests that a diverse polyclonal response may matter. The cohort was small and heterogeneous, and full blood and tumor sets were available for few patients, with initial-recurrent tumor pairs available for even fewer patients. Higher estimated pretreatment TIL content predicted longer time to progression and overall survival after dendritic cell vaccination. The response model built on TCR overlap across three groups was characterized as speculative, with prospective validation still needed.

Patients were selected on the basis of adequate residual fresh-frozen tumor tissue and more than two years of available survival data. None of the glioblastoma patients carried an isocitrate dehydrogenase mutation, although molecular status otherwise varied. PBMC were collected before vaccination, two weeks after the third vaccination, and at tumor progression if progression occurred. Genomic DNA was extracted with the Qiagen DNeasy Blood extraction Kit. Details on this clone: Its antigen is still unknown. Qualities for individual bases were not recorded, and no much larger clone is one base off.

The germline V gene yields MDHEN for CDR1 and SYDVKM for CDR2. The CDR3 starts with the cysteine, ends with the phenylalanine, and has 15 residues. The read is trimmed to its CDR3 DNA, 45 bases read in frame from base 1. Trimming at the junction amounts to 2 bases on V and 0 bases on J, and the germline ends lie 5 bases apart. The immunoSEQ assay amplified TCRB CDR3 regions from approximately 1.8 micrograms of genomic DNA, or from all available DNA when less than that amount was available. Multiplex PCR used 60 forward primers for TCR V beta segments and 13 reverse primers for J beta segments. To estimate the number of reads per starting template, synthetic control templates were added to each sample at limiting dilution. The Illumina HiSeq System generated 87 bp sequencing reads. Concerning the study's data processing: PCR and sequencing errors were removed by merging closely related sequences with a nearest neighbor algorithm. TCR overlap was measured as the percentage of unique tumor TCR beta sequences that were also present in the peripheral blood of the same patient. TCRdb obtained this table from immuneACCESS and retained in-frame rearrangements with V and J assigned. These tables miss some clones; where compared with another copy, unresolved V genes account for less than half of the shortfall, and the remainder is unexplained. That table furnishes V, J and clone size, whereas the DNA furnished D and trimming. The sample data list around 96,000 clones, and approximately 81% of these were observed just once. Jointly, the top ten make up around 5.4% of the sample.

The source was blood, collected before dendritic cell vaccination. The chain uses TRBV28 and TRBJ2-6, with no confident D gene call. This TCR came from a human donor with glioblastoma. The CDR3 reads as follows: CASSLRGSGANVLTF. DNA sequence: TGTGCCAGCAGTTTACGAGGCTCTGGGGCCAACGTCCTGACTTTC. The CDR3 plus the reference TRBV28 and TRBJ2-6 genes for the other parts give the full variable domain: DVKVTQSSRYLVKRTGEKVFLECVQDMDHENMFWYRQDPGLGLRLIYFSYDVKMKEKGDIPEGYSVSREKKERFSLILESASTNQTSMYLCASSLRGSGANVLTFGAGSRLTVL.